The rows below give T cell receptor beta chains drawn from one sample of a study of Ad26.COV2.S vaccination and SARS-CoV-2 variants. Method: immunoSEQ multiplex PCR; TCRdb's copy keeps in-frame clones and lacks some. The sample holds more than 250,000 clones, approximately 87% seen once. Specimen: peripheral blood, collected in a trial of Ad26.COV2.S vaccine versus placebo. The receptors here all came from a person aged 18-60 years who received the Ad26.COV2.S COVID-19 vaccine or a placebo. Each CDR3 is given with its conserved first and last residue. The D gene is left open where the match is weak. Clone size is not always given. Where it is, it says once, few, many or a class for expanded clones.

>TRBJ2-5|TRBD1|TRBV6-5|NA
CASSRTGGYQETQYF
TGTGCCAGCAGTCGGACAGGGGGATACCAAGAGACCCAGTACTTC
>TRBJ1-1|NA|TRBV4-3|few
CASSQAQRGEAFF
TGCGCCAGCAGCCAAGCCCAAAGGGGGGAAGCTTTCTTT
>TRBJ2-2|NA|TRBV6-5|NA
CASTGAGELFF
TGTGCCAGCACGGGGGCCGGGGAGCTGTTTTTT
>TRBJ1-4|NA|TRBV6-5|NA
CASKSTARGEKLFF
TGTGCCAGCAAGAGCACAGCGCGGGGGGAAAAACTGTTTTTT
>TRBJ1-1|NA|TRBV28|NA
CASSLDTLRRTEAFF
TGTGCCAGCAGTTTGGACACCCTTAGAAGGACTGAAGCTTTCTTT
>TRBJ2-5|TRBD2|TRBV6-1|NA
CASSEYGLAGETGETQYF
TGTGCCAGCAGTGAATACGGACTAGCGGGAGAAACGGGTGAGACCCAGTACTTC
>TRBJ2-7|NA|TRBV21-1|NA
CASSKDKGRDYEQYF
TGTGCCAGCAGCAAAGATAAGGGGCGAGACTACGAGCAGTACTTC
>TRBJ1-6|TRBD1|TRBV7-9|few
CASSPPGQASPLHF
TGTGCCAGCAGCCCTCCGGGACAGGCTTCACCCCTCCACTTT
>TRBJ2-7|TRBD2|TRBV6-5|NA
CASSYTASGETYEQYF
TGTGCCAGCAGTTACACAGCTAGCGGGGAAACTTACGAGCAGTACTTC
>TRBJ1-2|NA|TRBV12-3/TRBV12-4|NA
CASSKNRVDGYTF
TGTGCCAGCAGTAAAAACAGGGTGGACGGCTACACCTTC
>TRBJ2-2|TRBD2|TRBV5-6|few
CASSLDLAVNTGELFF
TGTGCCAGCAGCTTGGACCTAGCGGTGAACACCGGGGAGCTGTTTTTT
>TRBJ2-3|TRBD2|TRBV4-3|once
CASSNSGGITDTQYF
TGCGCCAGCAGCAATAGCGGGGGAATCACAGATACGCAGTATTTT
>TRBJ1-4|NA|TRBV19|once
CASSMSATNEKLFF
TGTGCCAGTAGTATGTCAGCAACTAATGAAAAACTGTTTTTT
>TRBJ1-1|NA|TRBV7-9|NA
CASSLGGGRTEAFF
TGTGCCAGCAGCTTAGGTGGGGGGAGGACTGAAGCTTTCTTT
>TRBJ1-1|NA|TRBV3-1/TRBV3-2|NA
CASSQNEGGTEAFF
TGTGCCAGCAGCCAAAACGAAGGGGGCACTGAAGCTTTCTTT
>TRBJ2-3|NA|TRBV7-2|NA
CASSSPGDTQYF
TGTGCCAGCAGCTCCCCAGGAGATACGCAGTATTTT
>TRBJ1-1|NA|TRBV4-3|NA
CASSQETNTEAFF
TGCGCCAGCAGCCAAGAAACGAACACTGAAGCTTTCTTT
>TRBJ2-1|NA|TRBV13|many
CASSHGTNYNEQFF
TGTGCCAGCAGCCACGGGACGAATTACAATGAGCAGTTCTTC
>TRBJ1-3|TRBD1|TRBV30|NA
CAWSDRGANTIYF
TGTGCCTGGAGTGACAGGGGAGCGAACACCATATATTTT
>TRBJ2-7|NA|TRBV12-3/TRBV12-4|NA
CASRPRMSYEQYF
TGTGCCAGCAGACCCCGGATGTCCTACGAGCAGTACTTC
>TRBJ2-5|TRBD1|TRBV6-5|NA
CASSYRTGRETQYF
TGTGCCAGCAGTTACCGGACAGGGCGGGAGACCCAGTACTTC
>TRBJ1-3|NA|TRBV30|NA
CAWRLDRFSGNTIYF
TGTGCCTGGAGATTAGACAGATTCTCTGGAAACACCATATATTTT
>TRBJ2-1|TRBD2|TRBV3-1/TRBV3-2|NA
CASSQEPGLAGTPYNEQFF
TGTGCCAGCAGCCAAGAGCCGGGACTAGCGGGGACCCCCTACAATGAGCAGTTCTTC
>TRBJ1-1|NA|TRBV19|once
CASSIEDTGTEAFF
TGTGCCAGTAGTATTGAGGACACGGGGACTGAAGCTTTCTTT
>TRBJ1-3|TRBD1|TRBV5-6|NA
CASSSTGDIGNTIYF
TGTGCCAGCAGCTCCACAGGGGATATTGGAAACACCATATATTTT
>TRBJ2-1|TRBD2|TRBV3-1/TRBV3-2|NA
CASSQDGLAGAYNEQFF
TGTGCCAGCAGCCAAGATGGACTAGCGGGAGCTTACAATGAGCAGTTCTTC
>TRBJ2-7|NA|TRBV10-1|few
CASSDPTERYEQYF
TGCGCCAGCAGTGATCCGACCGAGCGCTACGAGCAGTACTTC
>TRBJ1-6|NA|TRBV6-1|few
CASSEVIENSPLHF
TGTGCCAGCAGTGAAGTCATCGAGAATTCACCCCTCCACTTT